Listed below are T cell receptor beta chains from one sample, sequenced in a study of identical twins. Using its own MiXCR run on the 5' RACE reads, TCRdb lists one record per CDR3 protein. Of more than 350,000 distinct CDR3 sequences listed, roughly 9% were seen once; the top ten hold roughly 9%. The sequenced material came from naive T cells sorted from blood. Receptors were obtained from a woman between 50 and 59 years old in good health. The CDR3 runs from the conserved cysteine through the conserved F or W. A D gene is named only where the DNA matches it firmly. A clone size is listed for some rows: how often the clone was seen (once, few, many), or a class if it is expanded.

j_call	d_call	clone_size	v_call	cdr3_nt	cdr3_aa
TRBJ2-1	.	.	TRBV7-6	TGTGCCAGCAGCCCCAATAATCCAGGTTGGGGGAATAATGAGCAGTTCTTC	CASSPNNPGWGNNEQFF
TRBJ1-1	TRBD1	few	TRBV12-3/TRBV12-4	TGTGCCAGCAGCTCCCGACAGGGAAGAGGCACTGAAGCTTTCTTT	CASSSRQGRGTEAFF
TRBJ2-1	.	many	TRBV5-1	TGCGCCAGCAGCTCAAGTAAATCAACTAGAATAGCCTACAATGAGCAGTTCTTC	CASSSSKSTRIAYNEQFF
TRBJ2-1	TRBD2	many	TRBV12-3/TRBV12-4	TGTGCCAGCAGCCCTATAGCGGGAGCCTCCTACAATGAGCAGTTCTTC	CASSPIAGASYNEQFF
TRBJ1-1	TRBD1	.	TRBV20-1	TGCAGTGCTAGCGTGGCAGGGGGGCCAAGGGCTTTCTTT	CSASVAGGPRAFF
TRBJ2-1	TRBD2	few	TRBV25-1	TGTGCCAGCAGTGGGACTAGCGGGTTCTCCTACAATGAGCAGTTCTTC	CASSGTSGFSYNEQFF
TRBJ1-1	TRBD1	many	TRBV14	TGTGCCACCACCGACAGGGGTTTTTCAGACACTGAAGCTTTCTTT	CATTDRGFSDTEAFF
TRBJ1-1	.	many	TRBV5-1	TGCGCCAGCAGCTCGAGTGAAAGAAGCACGAACACTGAAGCTTTCTTT	CASSSSERSTNTEAFF
TRBJ2-1	.	.	TRBV2	TGTGCCAGCGAGGACGGGAATGAGCAGTTCTTC	CASEDGNEQFF
TRBJ2-5	.	.	TRBV14	TGTGCCAGCAGCCGAGCCGGGGATAGTCGGGAGACCCAGTACTTC	CASSRAGDSRETQYF
TRBJ2-1	TRBD1	few	TRBV7-9	TGTGCCAGCAGCTCCGCGTGGGACAGGGGTAATGAGCAGTTCTTC	CASSSAWDRGNEQFF
TRBJ2-3	TRBD2	.	TRBV20-1	TGCAGTGCTAGCTCTTATGCTAGCGGGGATTTAATCCTTAGCACAGATACGCAGTATTTT	CSASSYASGDLILSTDTQYF
TRBJ2-3	.	.	TRBV9	TGTGCCAGCAGCGTACAGGGATCCCGTCACCCCACAGATACGCAGTATTTT	CASSVQGSRHPTDTQYF
TRBJ2-5	TRBD2	.	TRBV29-1	TGCAGCGTTGCTAGCGGGATTGAGACCCAGTACTTC	CSVASGIETQYF
TRBJ2-1	TRBD2	.	TRBV10-2	TGCGCCAGCAGTACAGCGGGAGGGGGCAAGGAGCAGTTCTTC	CASSTAGGGKEQFF
TRBJ1-3	.	.	TRBV20-1	TGCAGTGCTCTCGGGGTTTCCGGAAACACCATATATTTT	CSALGVSGNTIYF
TRBJ2-3	TRBD2	.	TRBV20-1	TGCAGTGCTAGGACTAGCGGCAAAAGGGGGGCCACAGATACGCAGTATTTT	CSARTSGKRGATDTQYF
TRBJ1-1	TRBD1	.	TRBV24-1	TGTGCCACCAGTGAATCCCTCCGGGACAGGACTTTTTTTACAGCTTTCTTT	CATSESLRDRTFFTAFF
TRBJ1-6	.	few	TRBV5-1	TGCGCCAGCAGCTTGGGAGCGGGTTCACCCCTCCACTTT	CASSLGAGSPLHF
TRBJ2-5	.	many	TRBV20-1	TGCAGTGCTATGCGATCGAAAGGAGGAGAGACCCAGTACTTC	CSAMRSKGGETQYF
TRBJ2-5	TRBD2	.	TRBV2	TGTGCCAGCAGTGAGCTCAGGGCTAGCGGAGAGACCCAGTACTTC	CASSELRASGETQYF
TRBJ2-5	TRBD2	few	TRBV20-1	TGCAGTGCCCAGGGACTAGCGGGCCACCAAGAGACCCAGTACTTC	CSAQGLAGHQETQYF
TRBJ2-5	TRBD2	.	TRBV10-1	TGCGCCAGCGGGACTAGCGGGGACCAAGAGACCCAGTACTTC	CASGTSGDQETQYF
TRBJ2-3	.	few	TRBV2	TGTGCCAGCAGTGAATGGGGGATTGAGAGCACAGATACGCAGTATTTT	CASSEWGIESTDTQYF